This TCR beta chain was captured by sequencing in a study of T cell responses to AZD1222 COVID-19 vaccine (dated by TCRdb to about 2021). Concerning the study at large: TCR sequencing covered fewer than 250 trial participants: roughly 200 given two doses of AZD1222 and approximately 25 given two doses of MenACWY control vaccine. Enrollment into the trials was organized by age into subgroups of 18-55, 56-69 and 70-plus years, and those subgroups contained about 160, 30 and 59 TCR-sequenced participants, respectively. Here is what the overall study found, with its caveats: After two AZD1222 doses, spike-specific TCR breadth and depth were significantly higher than at day 0 and than in MenACWY recipients. The 56-69-year group was small, and its depth increase did not reach significance, likely because of low power. CD4 TCRs associated with the vaccine covered the entire spike protein, and the dominant responses were in regions 160-218 and 743-854. Conclusions about previously exposed vaccinees were limited because only a handful of AZD1222 recipients were SARS-CoV-2 seropositive at baseline. No day 14 peak-response samples were available, so repertoires were characterized only after the peak T cell response. Participants were mostly white British and included more females than males, and it was suggested by the authors that clonal diversity may have been underestimated. Epitopes outside the regions mutated in the B.1.351 and B.1.1.7 variants were reportedly recognized by nearly half of the unique spike-specific TCRs.

The CDR3 regions of human TCRbeta chains were analyzed by immunosequencing. The source study handled its data this way. Repertoire TCRs were checked for matches against a reference library of SARS-CoV-2-specific TCRs that had been generated using the MIRA antigen-specificity platform. Breadth was defined as the fraction of unique TCRs that were SARS-CoV-2-associated. Depth was defined as the fraction of total T cells that were SARS-CoV-2-associated. Using the MIRA data, every spike-specific TCR was mapped to the spike region that the TCR reacted to and assigned to either a CD4 or a CD8 class. Log10-transformed breadth and depth values were compared by one-way ANOVA with Sidak's multiple comparisons tests. TCRdb provides this immuneACCESS table in a form limited to in-frame rearrangements. Some clones are lacking; in checked studies, under half of them reflect an unresolved V gene, and why the rest are absent is not known. Clone size and the V and J calls come from that table; the DNA yielded D and trimming. The sample data list over 110,000 clones, and about 92% of these were observed just once. 9% to 15% of the sample goes to the ten largest clones.

Reading from cysteine to phenylalanine, the CDR3 counts 12 amino acids. CDR3 DNA only is kept here, 36 bases in frame from base 1. The germline V gene sets CDR1 to SNHLY and CDR2 to FYNNEI. V drops 5 bases and J drops 2 bases, leaving 6 bases in between. The time point label of this sample denotes: sample from adult after SARS-CoV-2 infection, after symptom onset. Two convalescent COVID-19 patients, sampled after symptom onset from adults with prior SARS-CoV-2 infection, were also TCR-sequenced for comparison. Details on this clone: Its antigen target is currently unknown. Within one base of it there is no much larger clone, and no base qualities were kept.

The rearrangement joined TRBV2 to TRBJ2-5; matching of 6 bases hints at TRBD1 as the D gene. This TCR was sampled from an adult who had recovered from COVID-19. Sequenced material: peripheral blood, taken after recovery from COVID-19. The encoded CDR3 is CASSRGQETQYF. In nucleotides, the sequence is TGTGCCAGCAGTAGGGGGCAAGAGACCCAGTACTTC.